This T cell receptor (beta chain) was retrieved from a study of CD8 T cells in ankylosing spondylitis. Study-wide results and limits: Past research had described some motif variants in reactive arthritis synovial fluid and blood. Significant enrichment of disease-linked clones was reportedly seen in matched ankylosing spondylitis synovial fluid. Clones that were linked to disease were CD8+ and were relatively rare in peripheral blood.

Germline V lookup: CDR1 LNHNV, CDR2 YYDKDF (reference sequence). The CDR3 loop spans 14 amino acids. V was trimmed by 5 bases and J by 2 bases, leaving 12 bases between them. Quantitative 5'-RACE was performed with molecular barcodes, and it yielded the TCR beta libraries. TCRdb processed the 5' RACE reads anew with MiXCR; each CDR3 protein has one entry. The table has 250,000 or so distinct CDR3 sequences, under 12% seen once. Concerning this clonotype itself: The antigen is not known.

The clonotype originates from a male donor with ankylosing spondylitis or in good health (not recorded which). The sequenced material came from blood, either unsorted or a sorted T cell fraction (not recorded which). The rearrangement links TRBV15 to TRBJ2-5; D possibly corresponds to TRBD1 (5 bases). The CDR3 is CATSRSRVQETQYF. CDR3 DNA sequence: TGTGCCACCAGCCGCTCCAGGGTTCAAGAGACCCAGTACTTC.